The clone carrying this T cell receptor (beta chain) was found once. Antigen unknown. This sample was taken from a study of monozygotic twins with cystic fibrosis. Some clones are missing from TCRdb's copy, which holds only in-frame ones; the method was immunoSEQ multiplex PCR. The repertoire includes fewer than 30,000 clones, about 85% of them detected once, and roughly 0.9% sits in the top ten. Broader study findings: Monozygotic CF twin pairs shared significantly more nucleotide-identical clonotypes than unrelated CF individuals did.

Per the germline V gene, CDR1 is SGDLS and CDR2 is YYNGEE. CDR3 size: 17 residues. Trimming cost V 2 bases and J 1 base; bases outside gene matches: 9. This TCR was sampled from a girl aged 2-10 years with cystic fibrosis. Sequenced: blood. The chain uses TRBV9 and TRBJ2-1; 7 positions agree with TRBD1. This chain's CDR3 is CASSVTTGTASYNEQFF. CDR3 sequence (DNA): TGTGCCAGCAGCGTTACAACCGGGACAGCGTCCTACAATGAGCAGTTCTTC.